This TCR beta chain is from a study of blood T cell repertoires in COVID-19. Overall study context: Sample material is recorded as cDNA or gDNA derived from T cells, B-cell-depleted T cells, or PBMCs.

Original data processing: Estimation of nucleated cell counts was performed using reference gene primer amplification. Measured with immunoSEQ multiplex PCR; TCRdb has only the in-frame clones, and not every one. That table supplies the V and J calls and clone size; D and trimming were determined from the DNA. The sample lists around 200,000 clones, around nine tenths occurring once. Source material: peripheral blood. The clonotype was recovered from a man in his fifties or sixties who had recovered from COVID-19.

The CDR3 DNA reads TGTGCCAGCACTCTAGCTGATACGCAGTATTTT. It specifies CASTLADTQYF. The rearrangement joins TRBV6-5 to TRBJ2-3; tentative D call: TRBD2 (5 bases). Germline assignment: CDR1 MNHEY and CDR2 SVGAGI. The CDR3 sequence is 11 residues long. The germline V and J ends were trimmed by 7 bases and 6 bases, with 8 bases remaining between them.